This T cell receptor beta chain was identified during a study of cytomegalovirus exposure and HLA in healthy donors. Notes on the study in general: A missense DCLRE1C variant was associated with V- and J-gene trimming of TCR beta chains in a later analysis, and an independent cohort replicated the association. Earlier findings revealed that most TCR beta V segments proved productive either about 87% or about 30% of the time.

In regard to this clone: The target antigen is unknown.

Trimming took off 0 bases at V and 4 bases at J, with 18 bases between the two ends. The CDR3 is 17 amino acids. CDR1 is SEHNR, CDR2 FQNEAQ, per germline (reference sequence). The PCR contained 60 Vbeta and 13 Jbeta primers. Some clones are missing from TCRdb's copy, which holds only in-frame ones; the method was immunoSEQ multiplex PCR. The sample yields roughly 130,000 clones, 73% seen once. The source is a woman in her thirties or forties in good health and CMV-seropositive. Sample: PBMCs. This rearrangement joins TRBV7-9 to TRBJ1-1; D remains unclear. The CDR3: CASSLAWVGKEVTEAFF. The CDR3, as DNA: TGTGCCAGCAGCTTAGCATGGGTTGGGAAGGAGGTCACTGAAGCTTTCTTT. The entire variable domain, with the rest obtained from reference TRBV7-9 and TRBJ1-1, is as follows: DTGVSQNPRHKITKRGQNVTFRCDPISEHNRLYWYRQTLGQGPEFLTYFQNEAQLEKSRLLSDRFSAERPKGSFSTLEIQRTEQGDSAMYLCASSLAWVGKEVTEAFFGQGTRLTVV.